This T cell receptor (beta chain) was identified during a study of identical twins listed by TCRdb under 2016. Regarding the study in general: The study deep-sequenced TCR alpha and beta repertoires from monozygotic twins, unrelated adults of various ages and cord blood to test whether fetal clonotypes persist. To rule out contamination, the twin experiments were replicated at different times with different library preparation protocols.

To prepare the library, 5' RACE was applied. Instrument used: Illumina HiSeq 2000. A universal primer binding site was added through template switching, and the final cDNA carried a unique molecular identifier so that TCR cDNA molecules could be counted accurately. Specific primers in the conserved constant-segment region were used to synthesize first-strand cDNA for TCR alpha and beta chains. To control for contamination, every cDNA library carried two barcodes: a SMART-Mk sample barcode plus Illumina barcodes. TruSeq adapter sequences and Illumina sample barcodes were added in two successive PCR steps. TCR alpha and beta cDNA libraries were sequenced on the Illumina HiSeq platform with custom primers. Regarding the original processing steps: MiGEC was used to process raw reads and extract unique molecular identifiers, and MiXCR was used to find CDR3 positions. Recombination models were inferred per individual with the repgenHMM and IGoR tools using an EM algorithm. Shared clonotypes were analyzed with the tcR package in R, and sharing was normalized by the product of cloneset sizes. To study raw recombination without the effects of thymic and clonal selection, out-of-frame nonproductive sequences were analyzed. TCRdb itself trimmed the public reads at Q25 with fastp, ran MiXCR and retained productive beta chains. Rows are combined by CDR3 protein, so each entry shows the most common genes and DNA. These V and J calls derive from TCRdb rather than the authors' analysis. For this sample there are some 1,600,000 distinct CDR3 sequences; less than 40% appear just once. Roughly 0.3% of the sample rests with the top ten.

Every donor in the study was a healthy Caucasian. This clonotype showed up just a few times. The clone's antigen remains unknown. The junction shows a germline mismatch at one end, possibly a read error. From its cysteine to its phenylalanine, the CDR3 spans 14 amino acids. Just the 42-base CDR3 DNA is kept, in frame starting at base 1. CDR1 and CDR2, per the germline V gene, are SGHDT and YYEEEE. Study-wide findings and limitations: In monozygotic twins, out-of-frame TCR alpha sharing was systematically underestimated by recombination models, although the models agreed with sharing between unrelated individuals. Fewer insertions were carried by abundant cord blood beta clonotypes, a similar but weaker trend appeared in young adult naive repertoires, and no such trend appeared in memory repertoires. Compared with coincidental sharing between unrelated individuals, out-of-frame TCR alpha sequences shared between twins had an excess of sequences with low generation probability. Because the same donors could not be followed over many years, the conclusions relied on cross-sectional statistical analysis. The excess sharing between twins in beta out-of-frame sequences was weaker because fewer shared sequences reduced the signal-to-noise ratio. Zero-insertion analyses could be partly confounded by invariant T cells such as MAIT and iNKT, though diverse VJ usage argued against such confounding for most clonotypes.

The sequencing input was cord blood. The sequence is built from TRBV5-6 and TRBJ2-7; TRBD2 lines up with 10 middle nucleotides. The clonotype was recovered from a newborn girl in good health. For the CDR3, the sequence is CASRNSGGSFEQYF. At the DNA level, the sequence is TGTGCCAGCAGGAATAGCGGGGGGTCCTTCGAGCAGTACTTC.